This TCR beta chain was profiled in a study of blood T cell repertoires in COVID-19. In the study overall: Samples representing acute and convalescent COVID-19 were sourced from the United States, Italy and Spain. PBMCs, B-cell-depleted T cells, or T cells were the source of the cDNA or gDNA that made up the material.

The V gene's germline CDR1 is SGHRS and CDR2 YFSETQ. Trimming removed 6 bases from V and 7 bases from J, with 19 bases in between. The CDR3 runs to 14 residues. Original methodology: From reference gene primer amplification, estimates of nucleated cell counts were derived. TCRdb keeps only in-frame clones here, not all; method: immunoSEQ multiplex PCR. V, J and clone size reflect that table, while D and trimming were determined from the DNA. Of tens of thousands of clones listed, 86% were seen once; the top ten hold 20% to 25%. Material for sequencing was peripheral blood. The sequence came from a woman of 80 years or more in a cohort sampled during active or convalescent COVID-19. The V gene is TRBV5-1, the J gene TRBJ1-1; a weak D match, TRBD1 (5 bases). This CDR3 is CASKEGTTVGEAFF. The CDR3 bases are TGCGCCAGCAAGGAAGGGACTACTGTTGGTGAAGCTTTCTTT.